These T cell receptor beta chains were read from a single sample in a study of identical twins. TCRdb fed the 5' RACE reads into MiXCR, producing one record per CDR3 protein. The repertoire holds just under 550,000 distinct CDR3 sequences, with roughly 15% as singletons. This sample was also put to use in a study of yellow fever vaccine responses in identical twins.

Sequencing was done on a sample of CD4+ T cells sorted from blood. The receptors originated from a woman aged 18 to 35 in good health. Both conserved end residues are part of each CDR3. D genes are given only for firm matches. Size is omitted from some rows. Given values are once, few, many or a class for expanded clones.

few	TRBJ2-1	-	TRBV7-9	TGTGCCAGCAGCTTAGCCAAGGACAAGGCCTACAATGAGCAGTTCTTC	CASSLAKDKAYNEQFF
few	TRBJ2-1	-	TRBV29-1	TGCAGCGTTGGTGGGGGGATGGTCGGAAGCTCCTACAATGAGCAGTTCTTC	CSVGGGMVGSSYNEQFF
few	TRBJ2-3	-	TRBV6-5	TGTGCCAGCAGCTATCGTCCAAGGCCTGGCACAGATACGCAGTATTTT	CASSYRPRPGTDTQYF
many	TRBJ2-5	TRBD2	TRBV20-1	TGCAGTGCTCCACCACGGACTAGCGGGAGGGAGGAGACCCAGTACTTC	CSAPPRTSGREETQYF
-	TRBJ2-1	TRBD2	TRBV9	TGTGCCAGCAGCGTCGGACTAGCGGGGTACAATGAGCAGTTCTTC	CASSVGLAGYNEQFF
few	TRBJ1-1	-	TRBV20-1	TGCAGTGCCGGGGGCAGGGGACTGAACACTGAAGCTTTCTTT	CSAGGRGLNTEAFF
few	TRBJ2-3	TRBD2	TRBV5-6	TGTGCCAGCAGCAGCCGGGACTACACGCAGTATTTT	CASSSRDYTQYF
-	TRBJ2-1	TRBD2	TRBV7-2	TGTGCCAGCAGCCCTAGCGGGGGACAATACAATGAGCAGTTCTTC	CASSPSGGQYNEQFF
few	TRBJ2-3	-	TRBV10-3	TGTGCCATCAGAACCCCAAAAAGCACAGATACGCAGTATTTT	CAIRTPKSTDTQYF
once	TRBJ2-2	-	TRBV6-1	TGTGCCAGCCAAATCCGGGACTCCGCCGGGGAGCTGTTTTTT	CASQIRDSAGELFF
few	TRBJ1-1	TRBD1	TRBV20-1	TGCAGTGCTACGGACAGGTTGTACACTGAAGCTTTCTTT	CSATDRLYTEAFF
few	TRBJ2-3	-	TRBV11-2	TGTGCCAGCAGCTTCACCCTAGGGCCCCCCACAGATACGCAGTATTTT	CASSFTLGPPTDTQYF
few	TRBJ2-1	TRBD2	TRBV20-1	TGCAGTGCTAGGAGGAGGGGACTAGCGAACTACAATGAGCAGTTCTTC	CSARRRGLANYNEQFF
-	TRBJ2-1	TRBD2	TRBV20-1	TGCAGTGCTAGACCCCCTAGCGGGAGCGGGTCCTACAATGAGCAGTTCTTC	CSARPPSGSGSYNEQFF
few	TRBJ2-2	-	TRBV7-8	TGTGCCAGCAGCTGGGACGGCTTGGTTAACACCGGGGAGCTGTTTTTT	CASSWDGLVNTGELFF
-	TRBJ2-5	-	TRBV20-1	TGCAGTGCTCCTGAGACCCAGTACTTC	CSAPETQYF
many	TRBJ1-1	TRBD1	TRBV7-9	TGTGCCAGCAGTTCACCGGGACAGGGTGATACTGAAGCTTTCTTT	CASSSPGQGDTEAFF
-	TRBJ2-2	-	TRBV11-2	TGTGCCAGCAGCACCCCTCGGAGGGGCCGGACCGGGGAGCTGTTTTTT	CASSTPRRGRTGELFF
few	TRBJ1-4	TRBD1	TRBV4-1	TGCGCCAGCAGCCAAGATAGTTCAGGGGGCATAACTAATGAAAAACTGTTTTTT	CASSQDSSGGITNEKLFF
-	TRBJ2-1	-	TRBV28	TGTGCCAGCAGAGCAGACAATCTCTCCTACAATGAGCAGTTCTTC	CASRADNLSYNEQFF
-	TRBJ2-5	-	TRBV6-2/TRBV6-3	TGTGCCAGCAAATTCGTTGTTGGGAGCGGAGGGGAACAAGAGACCCAGTACTTC	CASKFVVGSGGEQETQYF
few	TRBJ2-3	-	TRBV2	TGTGCCACCAACAGGGTTTTTAGCACAGATACGCAGTATTTT	CATNRVFSTDTQYF
-	TRBJ1-5	-	TRBV11-2	TGTGCCAGCAGCGCGGAATTGGGTCAGCCCCAGCATTTT	CASSAELGQPQHF
-	TRBJ1-6	-	TRBV5-6	TGTGCCAGCAGCTCATCAGGGCCATCACCCCTCCACTTT	CASSSSGPSPLHF
few	TRBJ2-3	-	TRBV4-1	TGCGCCAGCAGCCAAGGGCCGGCCGGCATAGATACGCAGTATTTT	CASSQGPAGIDTQYF
-	TRBJ2-3	-	TRBV29-1	TGCAGCGTTGATGGACTCCGAACAGATACGCAGTATTTT	CSVDGLRTDTQYF
-	TRBJ1-1	-	TRBV20-1	TGCAGTGCTAGAAGTTCGACTGAAGCTTTCTTT	CSARSSTEAFF
few	TRBJ2-2	-	TRBV3-1	TGTGCCAGCACCTACGAAGGAGGGGGCGCCACCGGGGAGCTGTTTTTT	CASTYEGGGATGELFF
many	TRBJ2-3	TRBD2	TRBV27	TGTGCCAGCAGTTTAGGAGTAGCGGGAGCCGTTAGCACAGATACGCAGTATTTT	CASSLGVAGAVSTDTQYF
many	TRBJ2-5	-	TRBV29-1	TGCAGCGTTGAAGGTGGGGGAGAGACCCAGTACTTC	CSVEGGGETQYF
-	TRBJ1-4	-	TRBV3-1	TGTGCCAGCAGCCAAAAAGGGGGAGGTGAAAAACTGTTTTTT	CASSQKGGGEKLFF
-	TRBJ2-1	TRBD2	TRBV18	TGTGCCAGCTCACCACCGGGACTAGCGCACAATGAGCAGTTCTTC	CASSPPGLAHNEQFF